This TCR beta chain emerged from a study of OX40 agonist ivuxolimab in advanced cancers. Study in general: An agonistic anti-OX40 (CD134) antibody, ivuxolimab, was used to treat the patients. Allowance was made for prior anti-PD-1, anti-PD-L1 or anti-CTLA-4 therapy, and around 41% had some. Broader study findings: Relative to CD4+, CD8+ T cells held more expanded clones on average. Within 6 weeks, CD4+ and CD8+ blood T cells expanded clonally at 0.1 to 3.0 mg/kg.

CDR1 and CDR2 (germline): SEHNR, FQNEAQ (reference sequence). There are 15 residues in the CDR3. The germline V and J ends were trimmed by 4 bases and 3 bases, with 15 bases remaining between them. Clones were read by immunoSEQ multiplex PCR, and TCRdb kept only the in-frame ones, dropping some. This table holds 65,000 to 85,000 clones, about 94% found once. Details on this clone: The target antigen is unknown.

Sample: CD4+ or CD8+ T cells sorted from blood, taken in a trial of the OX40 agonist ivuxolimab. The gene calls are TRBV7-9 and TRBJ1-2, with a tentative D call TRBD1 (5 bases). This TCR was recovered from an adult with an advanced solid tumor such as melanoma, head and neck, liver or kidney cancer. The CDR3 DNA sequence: TGTGCCAGCAGCTCCCGGGACGGCGATTACTATGGCTACACCTTC. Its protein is CASSSRDGDYYGYTF.